The rows below give T cell receptor beta chains drawn from one sample of a study of Ad26.COV2.S vaccination and SARS-CoV-2 variants. TCRdb's copy holds only in-frame clones and misses some; the assay was immunoSEQ multiplex PCR. The table has some 350,000 clones, about 85% seen once. The sequenced sample was peripheral blood, obtained in a trial of Ad26.COV2.S vaccine versus placebo. The receptors were sampled from a person between 18 and 65 years old who received the Ad26.COV2.S COVID-19 vaccine or a placebo. The CDR3 runs from the conserved cysteine through the conserved F or W. Fields, in order: J gene, CDR3 length, clone size, D gene, V gene, CDR3 protein, CDR3 DNA. A D gene is named only where the DNA matches it firmly. Where a row states a size, it is once, few, many or the class of an expanded clone; other rows omit it.

TRBJ2-2 16 NA NA TRBV7-2 CASSLADPTVTGELFF TGTGCCAGCAGCTTAGCGGATCCTACGGTGACCGGGGAGCTGTTTTTT
TRBJ2-3 16 NA NA TRBV28 CASSPPGRISADTQYF TGTGCCAGCAGCCCGCCTGGACGGATCTCCGCAGATACGCAGTATTTT
TRBJ2-1 16 NA NA TRBV6-6 CASSSPRGRETVEQFF TGTGCCAGCAGTTCCCCGAGGGGGCGGGAGACGGTTGAGCAGTTCTTC
TRBJ2-7 16 NA TRBD2 TRBV7-2 CASSQLSGAGGWEQYF TGTGCCAGCAGCCAACTCTCGGGGGCGGGAGGTTGGGAGCAGTACTTC
TRBJ2-1 13 NA TRBD2 TRBV7-8 CASSNEREYEQFF TGTGCCAGCAGCAACGAGCGGGAATATGAGCAGTTCTTC
TRBJ2-7 14 once NA TRBV11-2 CASTLSQLSYEQYF TGTGCCAGCACCCTTTCTCAACTCTCCTACGAGCAGTACTTC
TRBJ1-4 15 NA NA TRBV5-1 CASSLMGGVSEKLFF TGCGCCAGCAGCCTTATGGGGGGCGTAAGTGAAAAACTGTTTTTT
TRBJ2-1 15 NA TRBD2 TRBV20-1 CSASVGLAGYNEQFF TGCAGTGCTAGTGTGGGACTAGCGGGATACAATGAGCAGTTCTTC
TRBJ1-1 15 NA NA TRBV15 CATSRELGARTEAFF TGTGCCACCAGCAGAGAGCTGGGAGCTAGGACTGAAGCTTTCTTT
TRBJ2-2 15 NA NA TRBV7-6 CASRSLGARPGELFF TGTGCCAGCAGATCACTGGGGGCAAGGCCCGGGGAGCTGTTTTTT
TRBJ1-1 13 NA NA TRBV2 CASSEMRNTEAFF TGTGCCAGCAGTGAAATGAGGAACACTGAAGCTTTCTTT
TRBJ2-5 14 NA NA TRBV19 CASSTGGHQETQYF TGTGCCAGTAGTACCGGGGGACACCAAGAGACCCAGTACTTC
TRBJ2-3 17 NA NA TRBV24-1 CATSDFGGTPGTDTQYF TGTGCCACCAGTGATTTTGGGGGCACCCCCGGAACAGATACGCAGTATTTT
TRBJ2-7 13 NA NA TRBV6-2/TRBV6-3 CASSAEGIYEQYF TGTGCCAGCAGCGCCGAAGGCATCTACGAGCAGTACTTC
TRBJ2-2 18 NA NA TRBV28 CASSRPPGNRVNTGELFF TGTGCCAGCAGCCGTCCCCCAGGGAATAGGGTAAACACCGGGGAGCTGTTTTTT
TRBJ2-7 13 NA NA TRBV6-5 CASRKTGSYEQYF TGTGCCAGCAGGAAAACAGGTTCCTACGAGCAGTACTTC
TRBJ2-7 13 NA TRBD2 TRBV29-1 CSVGWSGEGEQYF TGCAGCGTTGGCTGGAGTGGGGAGGGGGAGCAGTACTTC
TRBJ1-1 15 NA NA TRBV4-3 CASSQESGVNTEAFF TGCGCCAGCAGCCAAGAATCAGGGGTGAACACTGAAGCTTTCTTT
TRBJ2-7 11 NA NA TRBV3-1/TRBV3-2 CASSQDREQYF TGTGCCAGCAGCCAAGATAGAGAGCAGTACTTC
TRBJ2-1 14 once TRBD1 TRBV7-2 CASSPRDRVGEQFF TGTGCCAGCAGCCCGAGGGACAGGGTTGGGGAGCAGTTCTTC
TRBJ2-1 14 NA NA TRBV4-1 CASSHNRPNNEQFF TGCGCCAGCAGCCATAACAGGCCTAACAATGAGCAGTTCTTC
TRBJ1-4 15 NA NA TRBV19 CASSIGGGRNEKLFF TGTGCCAGTAGTATTGGGGGGGGCCGGAATGAAAAACTGTTTTTT
TRBJ1-2 14 NA NA TRBV27 CASSPAGYPGLYTF TGTGCCAGCAGTCCTGCCGGCTATCCGGGGCTCTACACCTTC
TRBJ2-1 16 NA NA TRBV4-1 CASSHLAARSYNEQFF TGCGCCAGCAGCCACTTAGCGGCCCGCTCCTACAATGAGCAGTTCTTC
TRBJ1-5 18 NA TRBD1 TRBV27 CASSWTTGGTHSNQPQHF TGTGCCAGCAGCTGGACGACAGGGGGAACACATAGCAATCAGCCCCAGCATTTT
TRBJ2-7 15 once TRBD2 TRBV5-5 CASSPTSGREREQYF TGTGCCAGCAGCCCCACTAGCGGGAGGGAACGCGAGCAGTACTTC
TRBJ2-7 14 NA TRBD1 TRBV5-1 CASKPGTGGLEQYF TGCGCCAGCAAGCCCGGGACAGGCGGATTGGAGCAGTACTTC
TRBJ1-1 14 NA TRBD1 TRBV5-1 CASSGTGSGTEAFF TGCGCCAGCAGCGGGACAGGGAGTGGCACTGAAGCTTTCTTT
TRBJ2-4 16 NA TRBD1 TRBV5-6 CASSPGTGGAKNIQYF TGTGCCAGCAGCCCGGGGACAGGGGGAGCCAAAAACATTCAGTACTTC
TRBJ1-1 14 many NA TRBV28 CASSSLGRVTEAFF TGTGCCAGCAGTTCCCTCGGCAGGGTCACTGAAGCTTTCTTT
TRBJ2-4 14 NA NA TRBV30 CAWSVGHAKNIQYF TGTGCCTGGAGTGTGGGACACGCCAAAAACATTCAGTACTTC
TRBJ1-2 15 NA NA TRBV7-8 CASSVDYRDSAGYTF TGTGCCAGCAGCGTAGACTACAGGGATTCGGCTGGCTACACCTTC
TRBJ1-4 16 NA NA TRBV28 CASSFMDPSTNEKLFF TGTGCCAGCAGTTTCATGGACCCCTCAACTAATGAAAAACTGTTTTTT
TRBJ1-4 15 NA NA TRBV5-4 CASSLAGEKGEKLFF TGTGCCAGCAGCTTGGCGGGGGAGAAGGGTGAAAAACTGTTTTTT
TRBJ2-2 15 NA TRBD2 TRBV25-1 CASSELAGVTGELFF TGTGCCAGCAGTGAACTAGCGGGAGTTACCGGGGAGCTGTTTTTT
TRBJ2-2 12 NA NA TRBV18 CASSPDDRELFF TGTGCCAGCTCACCAGACGACCGGGAGCTGTTTTTT
TRBJ2-7 13 NA NA TRBV18 CASSPIQIYEQYF TGTGCCAGCTCACCAATCCAGATCTACGAGCAGTACTTC
TRBJ2-7 14 NA TRBD1 TRBV27 CASSRTGWAYEQYF TGTGCCAGCAGCCGGACAGGGTGGGCCTACGAGCAGTACTTC
TRBJ1-1 13 NA NA TRBV6-4 CASSERMNTEAFF TGTGCCAGCAGTGAGCGTATGAACACTGAAGCTTTCTTT
TRBJ2-1 20 NA TRBD2 TRBV18 CASSPRLRTSGSLSYNEQFF TGTGCCAGCTCACCACGTCTGAGAACTAGCGGGAGTCTCTCCTACAATGAGCAGTTCTTC
TRBJ2-1 18 NA TRBD1 TRBV2 CASSVRSRGQSSYNEQFF TGTGCCAGCAGTGTAAGGTCGAGGGGACAGAGCTCCTACAATGAGCAGTTCTTC
TRBJ1-2 15 NA NA TRBV6-2/TRBV6-3 CASSKIEEGLNGYTF TGTGCCAGCAGTAAAATTGAGGAGGGACTTAATGGCTACACCTTC
TRBJ2-1 15 NA NA TRBV5-1 CASSFQGDGENEQFF TGCGCCAGCAGCTTTCAGGGAGATGGGGAAAATGAGCAGTTCTTC
TRBJ1-4 14 NA TRBD1 TRBV2 CASSQGQGAGKLFF TGTGCCAGCAGTCAGGGACAGGGGGCGGGAAAACTGTTTTTT
TRBJ1-6 14 once NA TRBV6-5 CASKITGYNSPLHF TGTGCCAGCAAGATCACAGGGTATAATTCACCCCTCCACTTT